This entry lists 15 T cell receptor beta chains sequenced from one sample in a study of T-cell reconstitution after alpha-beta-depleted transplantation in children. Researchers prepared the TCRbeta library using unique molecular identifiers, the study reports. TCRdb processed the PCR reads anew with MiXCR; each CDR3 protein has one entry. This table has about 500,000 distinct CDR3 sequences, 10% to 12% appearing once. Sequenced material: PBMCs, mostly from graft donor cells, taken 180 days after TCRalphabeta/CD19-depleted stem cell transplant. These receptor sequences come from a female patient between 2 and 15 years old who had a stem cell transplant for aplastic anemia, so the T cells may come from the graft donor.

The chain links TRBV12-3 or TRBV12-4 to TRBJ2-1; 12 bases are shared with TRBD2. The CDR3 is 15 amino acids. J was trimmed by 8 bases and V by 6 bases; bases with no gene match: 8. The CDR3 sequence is CASSRLAGEAYEQFF. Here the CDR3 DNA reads TGTGCCAGCAGCAGACTAGCGGGAGAGGCCTATGAGCAGTTCTTC.

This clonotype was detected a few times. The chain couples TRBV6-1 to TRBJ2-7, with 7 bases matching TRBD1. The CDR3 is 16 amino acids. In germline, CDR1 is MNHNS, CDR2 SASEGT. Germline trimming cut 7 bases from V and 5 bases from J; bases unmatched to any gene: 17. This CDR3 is CASKGAGMPLRDEQYF. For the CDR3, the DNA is TGTGCCAGCAAGGGGGCCGGGATGCCTTTGAGAGACGAGCAGTACTTC.

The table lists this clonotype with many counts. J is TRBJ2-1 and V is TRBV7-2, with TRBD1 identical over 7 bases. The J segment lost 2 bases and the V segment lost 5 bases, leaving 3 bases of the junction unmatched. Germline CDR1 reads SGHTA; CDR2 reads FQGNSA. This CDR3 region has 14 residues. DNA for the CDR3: TGTGCCAGCAGCCGGGACAGTGCCTACAATGAGCAGTTCTTC. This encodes CASSRDSAYNEQFF.

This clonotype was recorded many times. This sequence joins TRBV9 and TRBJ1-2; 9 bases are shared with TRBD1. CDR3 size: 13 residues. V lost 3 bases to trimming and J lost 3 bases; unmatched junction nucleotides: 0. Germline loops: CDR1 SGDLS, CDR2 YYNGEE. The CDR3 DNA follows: TGTGCCAGCAGCGGGGACAGGGACTATGGCTACACCTTC. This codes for CASSGDRDYGYTF.

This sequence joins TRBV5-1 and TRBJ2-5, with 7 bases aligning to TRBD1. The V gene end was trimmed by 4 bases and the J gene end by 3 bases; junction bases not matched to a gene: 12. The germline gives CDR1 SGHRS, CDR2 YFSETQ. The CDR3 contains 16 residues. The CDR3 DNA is TGCGCCAGCAGCGGAGCTCGACAGGGATCGAAAGAGACCCAGTACTTC. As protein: CASSGARQGSKETQYF.

Here the CDR3 reads CSGIFTGELFF. As DNA, the CDR3 is TGCAGTGGAATTTTCACCGGGGAGCTGTTTTTT. This chain uses TRBV20-1 with TRBJ2-2, with no clear D. Germline loops: CDR1 DFQATT, CDR2 SNEGSKA (reference sequence). V lost 7 bases to trimming and J lost 4 bases, with 7 bases between them. The CDR3 is made up of 11 amino acids.

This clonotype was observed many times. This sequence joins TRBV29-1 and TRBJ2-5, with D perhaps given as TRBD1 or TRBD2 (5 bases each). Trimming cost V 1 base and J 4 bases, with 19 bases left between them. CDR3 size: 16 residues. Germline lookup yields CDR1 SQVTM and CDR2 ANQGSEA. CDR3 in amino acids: CSVEALGQTGGETQYF. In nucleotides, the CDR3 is TGCAGCGTTGAAGCCCTAGGACAAACTGGGGGAGAGACCCAGTACTTC.

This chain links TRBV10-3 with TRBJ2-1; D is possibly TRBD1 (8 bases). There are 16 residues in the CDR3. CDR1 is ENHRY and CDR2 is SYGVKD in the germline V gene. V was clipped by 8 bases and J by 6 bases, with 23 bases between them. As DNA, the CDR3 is TGTGCCATCGGAAAAGTCGTACAGGGGGAGGGCAATGAGCAGTTCTTC. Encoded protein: CAIGKVVQGEGNEQFF.

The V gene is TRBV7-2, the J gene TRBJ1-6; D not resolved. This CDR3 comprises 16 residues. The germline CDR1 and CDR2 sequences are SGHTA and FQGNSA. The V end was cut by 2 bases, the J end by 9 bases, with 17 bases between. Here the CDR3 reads CASSLRRLPDSSPLHF. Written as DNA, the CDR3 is TGTGCCAGCAGCTTACGGCGGCTTCCGGATAGTTCACCCCTCCACTTT. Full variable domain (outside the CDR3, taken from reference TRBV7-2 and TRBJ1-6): GAGVSQSPSNKVTEKGKDVELRCDPISGHTALYWYRQSLGQGLEFLIYFQGNSAPDKSGLPSDRFSAERTGGSVSTLTIQRTQQEDSAVYLCASSLRRLPDSSPLHFGNGTRLTVT.

This CDR3 reads CASSLGGMFVGRWYNEQFF. Here the CDR3 DNA reads TGTGCCAGCAGCTTAGGGGGAATGTTCGTGGGAAGGTGGTACAATGAGCAGTTCTTC. The chain has TRBV11-2 and TRBJ2-1; no clear D gene. V was cut by 1 base and J by 4 bases, with 23 bases left in between. This CDR3 has 19 residues. CDR1 and CDR2 from the germline V gene are SGHAT and FQNNGV.

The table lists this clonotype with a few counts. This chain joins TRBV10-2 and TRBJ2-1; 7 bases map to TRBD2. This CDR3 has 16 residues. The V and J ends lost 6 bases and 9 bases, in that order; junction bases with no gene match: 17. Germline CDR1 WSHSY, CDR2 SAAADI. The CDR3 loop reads CASSDPGGSTKGEQFF. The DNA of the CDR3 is TGCGCCAGCAGCGACCCGGGGGGTTCCACTAAGGGTGAGCAGTTCTTC.

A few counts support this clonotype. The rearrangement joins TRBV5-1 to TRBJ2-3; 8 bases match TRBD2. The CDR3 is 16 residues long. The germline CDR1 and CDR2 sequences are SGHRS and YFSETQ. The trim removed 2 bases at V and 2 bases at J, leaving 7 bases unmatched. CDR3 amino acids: CASSFGGRSYTDTQYF. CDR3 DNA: TGCGCCAGCAGCTTTGGCGGGAGGTCCTACACAGATACGCAGTATTTT.

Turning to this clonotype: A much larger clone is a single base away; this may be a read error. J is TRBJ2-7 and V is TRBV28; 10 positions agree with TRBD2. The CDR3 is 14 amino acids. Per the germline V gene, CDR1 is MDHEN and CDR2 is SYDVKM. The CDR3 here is CASSRLAGVGEHYF. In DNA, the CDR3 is TGTGCCAGCAGTCGGCTAGCGGGAGTCGGCGAGCACTACTTC.

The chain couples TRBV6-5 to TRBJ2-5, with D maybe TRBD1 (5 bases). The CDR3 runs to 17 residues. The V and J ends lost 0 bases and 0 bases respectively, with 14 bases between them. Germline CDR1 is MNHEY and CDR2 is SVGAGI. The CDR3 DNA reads TGTGCCAGCAGTTACTCCCCTGACAGAGTCTACCAAGAGACCCAGTACTTC. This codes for CASSYSPDRVYQETQYF.

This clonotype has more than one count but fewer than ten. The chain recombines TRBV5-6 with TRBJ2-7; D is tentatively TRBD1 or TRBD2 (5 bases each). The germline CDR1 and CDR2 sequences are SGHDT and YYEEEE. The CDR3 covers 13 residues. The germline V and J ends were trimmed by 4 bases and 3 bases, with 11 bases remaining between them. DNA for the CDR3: TGTGCCAGCAGCCGGGTTGGGGGCTACGAGCAGTACTTC. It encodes CASSRVGGYEQYF.